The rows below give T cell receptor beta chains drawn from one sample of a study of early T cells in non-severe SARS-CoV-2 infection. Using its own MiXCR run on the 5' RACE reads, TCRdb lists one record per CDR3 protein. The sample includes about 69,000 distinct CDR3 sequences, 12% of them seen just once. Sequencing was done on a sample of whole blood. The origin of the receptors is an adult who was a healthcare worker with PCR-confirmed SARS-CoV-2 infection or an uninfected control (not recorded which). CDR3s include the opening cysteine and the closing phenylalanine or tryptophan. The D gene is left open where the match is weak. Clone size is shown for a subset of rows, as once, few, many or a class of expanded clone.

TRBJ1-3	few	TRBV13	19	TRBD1	TGTGCCAGCAGCCTGAGTACGACAGGGCTCTCTTCCCCTGGAAACACCATATATTTT	CASSLSTTGLSSPGNTIYF
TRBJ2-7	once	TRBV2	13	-	TGTGCCAGCACCAAGGACGGGACCTACGAGCAGTACTTC	CASTKDGTYEQYF
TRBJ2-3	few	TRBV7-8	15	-	TGTGCCAGCAGCTCCTACCCACCAGGAGGAGATACGCAGTATTTT	CASSSYPPGGDTQYF
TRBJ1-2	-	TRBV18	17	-	TGTGCCAGCTCATACCTACGCCTTCTCGAGGGAAACTATGGCTACACCTTC	CASSYLRLLEGNYGYTF
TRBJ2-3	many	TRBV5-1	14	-	TGCGCCAGCAGCTTAAACGGGACCACAGATACGCAGTATTTT	CASSLNGTTDTQYF
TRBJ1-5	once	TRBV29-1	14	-	TGCAGCGTATGTACGGGGATGGGCAATCAGCCCCAGCATTTT	CSVCTGMGNQPQHF
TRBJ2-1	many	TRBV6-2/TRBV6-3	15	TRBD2	TGTGCCAGCAGTGAAACTAGCGGCTCGTACAATGAGCAGTTCTTC	CASSETSGSYNEQFF
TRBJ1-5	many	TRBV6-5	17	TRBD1	TGTGCCAGCAGTCGAAAACCGGGACAGGGGACGGGACAGCCCCAGCATTTT	CASSRKPGQGTGQPQHF
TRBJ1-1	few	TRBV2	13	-	TGTGCCAGCAGTGCCACCTTGAACACTGAAGCTTTCTTT	CASSATLNTEAFF
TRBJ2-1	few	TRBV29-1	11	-	TGCAGCGTTGATACGGTCGTCGGGGGGTTCTTC	CSVDTVVGGFF
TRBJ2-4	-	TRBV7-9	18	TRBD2	TGTGCCAGCAGCCCAAGAAGCGGGAGGGCTACTGATAGAGACATTCAGTACTTC	CASSPRSGRATDRDIQYF
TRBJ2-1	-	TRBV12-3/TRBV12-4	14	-	TGTGCCAGCAGCCCCGGGTCCGGCGGCTATGAGCAGTTCTTC	CASSPGSGGYEQFF
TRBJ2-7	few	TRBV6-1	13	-	TGTGCCAGCAGTGAAGGCGGGGCTGGGGAGCAGTACTTC	CASSEGGAGEQYF
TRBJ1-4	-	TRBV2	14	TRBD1	TGTGCCAGCAGGAAGACAGGGCAAAATGAAAAACTGTTTTTT	CASRKTGQNEKLFF